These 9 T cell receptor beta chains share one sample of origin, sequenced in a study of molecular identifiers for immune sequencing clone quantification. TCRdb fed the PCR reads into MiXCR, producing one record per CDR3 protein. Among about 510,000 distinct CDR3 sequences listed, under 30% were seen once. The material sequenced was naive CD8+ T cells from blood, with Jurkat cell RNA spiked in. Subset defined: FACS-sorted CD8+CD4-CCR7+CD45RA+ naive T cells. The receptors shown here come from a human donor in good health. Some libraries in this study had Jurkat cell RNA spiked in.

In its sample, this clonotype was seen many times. The CDR3 DNA sequence: TGTGCCAGTAATGTCGACAGCTCCTATGATACGCAGTATTTT. Its protein product is CASNVDSSYDTQYF. The V and J genes are TRBV19 and TRBJ2-3; tentatively, D is TRBD1 (5 bases). The CDR3 is 14 amino acids. CDR1 and CDR2 (germline): LNHDA, SQIVND (reference sequence). Between the trimmed V and J ends, which lost 7 bases and 6 bases, there was a span of 17 bases.

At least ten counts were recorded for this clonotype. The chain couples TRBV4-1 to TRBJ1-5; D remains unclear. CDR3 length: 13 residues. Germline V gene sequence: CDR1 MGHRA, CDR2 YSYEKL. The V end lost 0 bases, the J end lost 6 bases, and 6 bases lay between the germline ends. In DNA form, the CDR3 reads TGCGCCAGCAGCCAAGACGTCGGTCAGCCCCAGCATTTT. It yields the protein CASSQDVGQPQHF.

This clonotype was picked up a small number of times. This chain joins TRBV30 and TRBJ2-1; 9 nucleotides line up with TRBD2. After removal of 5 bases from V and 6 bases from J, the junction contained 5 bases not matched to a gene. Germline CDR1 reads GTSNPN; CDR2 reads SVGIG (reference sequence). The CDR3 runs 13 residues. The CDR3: CAWGSGRLNEQFF. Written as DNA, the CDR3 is TGTGCCTGGGGTAGCGGGAGACTCAATGAGCAGTTCTTC.

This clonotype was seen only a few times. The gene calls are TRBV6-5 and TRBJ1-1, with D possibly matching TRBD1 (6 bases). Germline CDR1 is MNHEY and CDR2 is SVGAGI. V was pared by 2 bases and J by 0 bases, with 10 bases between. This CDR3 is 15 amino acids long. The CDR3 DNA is TGTGCCAGCAGTTACGGACAGTCAGTGAACACTGAAGCTTTCTTT. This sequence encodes CASSYGQSVNTEAFF.

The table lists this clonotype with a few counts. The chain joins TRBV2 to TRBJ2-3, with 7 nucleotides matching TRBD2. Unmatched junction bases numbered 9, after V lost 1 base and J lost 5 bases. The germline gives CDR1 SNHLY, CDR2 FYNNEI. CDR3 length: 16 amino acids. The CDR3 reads CASSEVPAGIRDTQYF. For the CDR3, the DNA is TGTGCCAGCAGTGAAGTCCCAGCGGGGATTCGAGATACGCAGTATTTT.

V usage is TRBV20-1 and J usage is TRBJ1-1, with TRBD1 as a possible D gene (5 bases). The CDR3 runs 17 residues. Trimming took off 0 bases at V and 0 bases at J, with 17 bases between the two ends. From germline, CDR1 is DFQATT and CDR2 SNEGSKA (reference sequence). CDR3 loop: CSARDLRRRQLNTEAFF. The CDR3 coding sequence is TGCAGTGCTAGAGATCTTCGTAGGAGACAGCTGAACACTGAAGCTTTCTTT.

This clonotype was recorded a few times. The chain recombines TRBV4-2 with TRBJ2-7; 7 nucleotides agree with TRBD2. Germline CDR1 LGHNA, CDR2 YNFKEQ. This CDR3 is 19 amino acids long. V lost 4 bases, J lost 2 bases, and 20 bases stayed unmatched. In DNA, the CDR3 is TGTGCCAGCAGCCTTAGAACCGGGACTACACTTGGGAGGGCCTACGAGCAGTACTTC. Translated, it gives CASSLRTGTTLGRAYEQYF.

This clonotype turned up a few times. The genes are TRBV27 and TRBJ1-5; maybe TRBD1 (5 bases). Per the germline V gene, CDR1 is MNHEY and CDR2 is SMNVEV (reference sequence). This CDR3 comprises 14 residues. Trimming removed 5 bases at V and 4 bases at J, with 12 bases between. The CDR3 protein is CASSGLGRNQPQHF. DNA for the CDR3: TGTGCCAGCAGTGGTTTGGGACGAAATCAGCCCCAGCATTTT.

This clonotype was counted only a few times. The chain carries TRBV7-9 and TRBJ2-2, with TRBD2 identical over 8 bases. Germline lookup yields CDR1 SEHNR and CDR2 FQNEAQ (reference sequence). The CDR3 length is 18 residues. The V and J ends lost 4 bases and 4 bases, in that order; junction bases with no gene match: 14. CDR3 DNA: TGTGCCAGCAGCTCGGGCGGGGGGACATTAACCATCACCGGGGAGCTGTTTTTT. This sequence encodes CASSSGGGTLTITGELFF. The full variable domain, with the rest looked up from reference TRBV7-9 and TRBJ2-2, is DTGVSQNPRHKITKRGQNVTFRCDPISEHNRLYWYRQTLGQGPEFLTYFQNEAQLEKSRLLSDRFSAERPKGSFSTLEIQRTEQGDSAMYLCASSSGGGTLTITGELFFGEGSRLTVL.